This T cell receptor (beta chain) was profiled in a study of shared clonotypes between healthy human individuals. The wider study: The cohort had two women and a few men, ages 18 to 49.

Genomic DNA from each subset was divided evenly over several immunoSEQ plates. Profiling relied on immunoSEQ multiplex PCR, and the TCRdb table lists in-frame clones only, not all of them. The profile shows about 590,000 clones, nearly 97% of them singletons. Germline trimming cut 1 base from V and 7 bases from J; bases unmatched to any gene: 12. Germline-derived CDR1 and CDR2 are LNHDA and SQIVND (reference sequence). The CDR3 is made up of 17 amino acids. CD8 cells regarded as naive lacked CD45RO, were positively chosen for CCR7, and omitted terminally differentiated effector memory CD45RA+ cells. Donors, healthy HIV-negative adults, lacked recent acute infections or vaccinations.

The chain is built from TRBV19 and TRBJ2-1; 8 nucleotides align to TRBD2. The source of this sequence is a woman younger than 45 in good health. Source material: naive CD8+ T cells sorted from blood. CDR3 loop: CASSIAQRERYGNEQFF. Written as DNA, the CDR3 is TGTGCCAGTAGTATAGCTCAGCGGGAGCGGTATGGTAATGAGCAGTTCTTC. The whole variable domain, remainder taken from reference TRBV19 and TRBJ2-1, is DGGITQSPKYLFRKEGQNVTLSCEQNLNHDAMYWYRQDPGQGLRLIYYSQIVNDFQKGDIAEGYSVSREKKESFPLTVTSAQKNPTAFYLCASSIAQRERYGNEQFFGPGTRLTVL.